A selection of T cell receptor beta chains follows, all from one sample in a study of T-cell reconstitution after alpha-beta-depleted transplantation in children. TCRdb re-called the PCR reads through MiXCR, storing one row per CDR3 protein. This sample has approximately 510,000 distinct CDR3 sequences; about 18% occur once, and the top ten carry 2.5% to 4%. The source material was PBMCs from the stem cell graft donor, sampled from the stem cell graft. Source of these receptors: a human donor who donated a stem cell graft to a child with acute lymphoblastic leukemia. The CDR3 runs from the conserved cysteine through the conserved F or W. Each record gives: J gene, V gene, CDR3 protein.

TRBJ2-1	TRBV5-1	CASRGGAGPYNEQFF
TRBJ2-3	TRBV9	CASSPNRVSDTQYF
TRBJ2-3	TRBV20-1	CSAKTSGYTDTQYF
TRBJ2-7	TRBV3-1	CASSQGTMEGEQYF
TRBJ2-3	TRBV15	CATSRVGSADTQYF
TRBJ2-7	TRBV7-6	CASSLGTENEQYF
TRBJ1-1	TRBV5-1	CASSLARWEGLTEAFF
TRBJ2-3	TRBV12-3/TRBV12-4	CASSPLARHITDTQYF
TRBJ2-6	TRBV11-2	CASSRGGSSGANVLTF
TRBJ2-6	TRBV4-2	CASSSSGSRASSGANVLTF
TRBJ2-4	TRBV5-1	CASSRYRGLAKNIQYF
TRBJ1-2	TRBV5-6	CASSFTWTANYGYTF
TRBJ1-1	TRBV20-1	CSARWRGNTEAFF
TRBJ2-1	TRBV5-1	CASSLVLDNEQFF
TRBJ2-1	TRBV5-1	CASSLATGRSSYNEQFF
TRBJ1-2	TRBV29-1	CSIWTYGYTF
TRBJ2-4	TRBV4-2	CASSLRLAGQGNIQYF
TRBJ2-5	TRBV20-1	CSASHSGSLETQYF
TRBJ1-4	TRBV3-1	CASSQGWQGSEKLFF
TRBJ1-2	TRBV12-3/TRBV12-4	CASSFWGGTGGDGYTF
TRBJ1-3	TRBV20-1	CSARAISGVGNTIYF
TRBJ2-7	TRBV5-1	CASSLEANAYEQYF
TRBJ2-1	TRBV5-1	CASSLASIGTNYNEQFF
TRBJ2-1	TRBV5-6	CASSLATLSGEQFF
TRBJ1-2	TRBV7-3	CASSLYRDRGGYTF
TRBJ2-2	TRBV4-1	CASRDRGRSRELFF
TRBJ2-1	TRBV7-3	CASSLLKSNEQFF
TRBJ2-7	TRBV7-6	CASSPEGEGVSYEQYF
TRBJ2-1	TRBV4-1	CASSPTSGEQFF
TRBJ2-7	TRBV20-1	CSAKGPPVAYEQYF
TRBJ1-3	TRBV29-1	CSVLGRSGNTIYF
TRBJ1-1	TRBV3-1	CASSQESAVGNAEAFF
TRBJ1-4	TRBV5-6	CASSLFSVSNEKLFF
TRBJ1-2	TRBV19	CASSITAAAENGYTF
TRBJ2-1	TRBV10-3	CAISELGEQFF